These T cell receptor beta chains were read from a single sample in a study of T cell repertoires in cytomegalovirus infection. These receptors lack a known antigen. MiXCR was run by TCRdb on the reads, yielding one entry per CDR3 protein. Here the sample spans fewer than 900,000 distinct CDR3 sequences, around 29% being singletons. The specimen was cultured CD8+ T cells from PBMCs, collected from culture after CMV antigen stimulation. The receptors here all came from a human donor in good health (CMV status not recorded). Some clones in this sample may be carry-over from other donors' samples. Both conserved end residues are part of each CDR3. Each record gives: V gene, D gene, clone size, J gene, CDR3 protein, CDR3 DNA. The D gene is left open where the match is weak. Only some rows state a clone size, as once, few, many or a class for expanded clones.

V gene: TRBV7-8
D gene: TRBD2
clone size: -
J gene: TRBJ2-5
CDR3 protein: CASSLGLQQETQYF
CDR3 DNA: TGTGCCAGCAGCTTGGGACTACAACAAGAGACCCAGTACTTC

V gene: TRBV7-9
D gene: TRBD1
clone size: -
J gene: TRBJ1-2
CDR3 protein: CASSLAGTGPGYGYTF
CDR3 DNA: TGTGCCAGCAGCTTAGCCGGGACAGGGCCAGGCTATGGCTACACCTTC

V gene: TRBV14
D gene: -
clone size: few
J gene: TRBJ1-3
CDR3 protein: CASSQENRRSGNTIYF
CDR3 DNA: TGTGCCAGCAGCCAAGAAAACAGGCGCTCTGGAAACACCATATATTTT

V gene: TRBV28
D gene: -
clone size: few
J gene: TRBJ1-4
CDR3 protein: CASTWTSLARTNEKLFF
CDR3 DNA: TGTGCCAGCACCTGGACATCTCTGGCGAGAACTAATGAAAAACTGTTTTTT

V gene: TRBV27
D gene: -
clone size: -
J gene: TRBJ1-1
CDR3 protein: CASSLSKGQYTEAFF
CDR3 DNA: TGTGCCAGCAGTTTATCGAAGGGGCAATACACTGAAGCTTTCTTT

V gene: TRBV7-9
D gene: -
clone size: -
J gene: TRBJ2-3
CDR3 protein: CASSHLYRLVDTQYF
CDR3 DNA: TGTGCCAGCAGCCATCTATACAGGCTGGTAGATACGCAGTATTTT

V gene: TRBV12-3/TRBV12-4
D gene: -
clone size: few
J gene: TRBJ2-3
CDR3 protein: CASTGEGSLYTDTQYF
CDR3 DNA: TGTGCCAGCACCGGAGAAGGCAGTTTATACACAGATACGCAGTATTTT

V gene: TRBV7-6
D gene: -
clone size: -
J gene: TRBJ1-6
CDR3 protein: CASSLASSSPLHF
CDR3 DNA: TGTGCCAGCAGCTTAGCAAGTAGTTCACCCCTCCACTTT

V gene: TRBV12-3/TRBV12-4
D gene: -
clone size: few
J gene: TRBJ2-3
CDR3 protein: CASSLTAGPTDTQYF
CDR3 DNA: TGTGCCAGCAGTTTAACGGCGGGGCCCACAGATACGCAGTATTTT

V gene: TRBV6-5
D gene: -
clone size: -
J gene: TRBJ1-4
CDR3 protein: CASNPLGGAGEKLFF
CDR3 DNA: TGTGCCAGCAACCCCCTTGGGGGGGCCGGCGAAAAACTGTTTTTT

V gene: TRBV6-5
D gene: -
clone size: -
J gene: TRBJ1-1
CDR3 protein: CASKRTAGNTEAFF
CDR3 DNA: TGTGCCAGCAAGCGGACAGCGGGAAACACTGAAGCTTTCTTT

V gene: TRBV12-3/TRBV12-4
D gene: TRBD1
clone size: few
J gene: TRBJ1-2
CDR3 protein: CASNQPPGQGLDGYTF
CDR3 DNA: TGTGCCAGCAACCAACCCCCGGGACAGGGGCTCGACGGCTACACCTTC

V gene: TRBV28
D gene: -
clone size: -
J gene: TRBJ1-4
CDR3 protein: CASSLRGIEKLFF
CDR3 DNA: TGTGCCAGCAGTTTACGGGGAATCGAAAAACTGTTTTTT

V gene: TRBV20-1
D gene: -
clone size: few
J gene: TRBJ1-6
CDR3 protein: CSAREQGSYNSPLHF
CDR3 DNA: TGCAGTGCTAGAGAGCAGGGTTCCTATAATTCACCCCTCCACTTT

V gene: TRBV6-1
D gene: TRBD2
clone size: few
J gene: TRBJ2-1
CDR3 protein: CASPLAGAPYNEQFF
CDR3 DNA: TGTGCCAGCCCACTAGCGGGGGCCCCCTACAATGAGCAGTTCTTC

V gene: TRBV7-9
D gene: TRBD2
clone size: many
J gene: TRBJ2-1
CDR3 protein: CASSSGAGGKYNEQFF
CDR3 DNA: TGTGCCAGCAGCTCTGGAGCGGGGGGCAAGTACAATGAGCAGTTCTTC

V gene: TRBV4-3
D gene: -
clone size: -
J gene: TRBJ1-5
CDR3 protein: CASSQTGGSNQPQHF
CDR3 DNA: TGCGCCAGCAGCCAAACGGGGGGGAGCAATCAGCCCCAGCATTTT

V gene: TRBV10-2
D gene: -
clone size: few
J gene: TRBJ2-7
CDR3 protein: CASSGTGVNSYEQYF
CDR3 DNA: TGCGCCAGCAGTGGGACGGGGGTAAACTCCTACGAGCAGTACTTC

V gene: TRBV7-6
D gene: -
clone size: -
J gene: TRBJ1-2
CDR3 protein: CASSSRPPDRRYGYTF
CDR3 DNA: TGTGCCAGCAGCTCCCGGCCCCCCGACAGGAGGTATGGCTACACCTTC

V gene: TRBV7-2
D gene: -
clone size: many
J gene: TRBJ1-1
CDR3 protein: CASSLTPGVRASENTEAFF
CDR3 DNA: TGTGCCAGCAGCTTAACACCCGGGGTCAGGGCGAGTGAGAACACTGAAGCTTTCTTT

V gene: TRBV6-2/TRBV6-3
D gene: TRBD1
clone size: -
J gene: TRBJ1-6
CDR3 protein: CASSDPGQRSPLHF
CDR3 DNA: TGTGCCAGCAGCGACCCGGGACAGCGTTCACCCCTCCACTTT

V gene: TRBV7-6
D gene: TRBD2
clone size: -
J gene: TRBJ2-3
CDR3 protein: CASSPGLAGDTDTQYF
CDR3 DNA: TGTGCCAGCAGCCCGGGACTAGCGGGGGACACAGATACGCAGTATTTT

V gene: TRBV7-2
D gene: -
clone size: -
J gene: TRBJ2-5
CDR3 protein: CASSLSTGNRPTPGETQYF
CDR3 DNA: TGTGCCAGCAGTCTCAGTACCGGAAACAGACCTACCCCTGGGGAGACCCAGTACTTC

V gene: TRBV11-2
D gene: -
clone size: -
J gene: TRBJ2-2
CDR3 protein: CASSSQRTPNTGELFF
CDR3 DNA: TGTGCCAGCAGCTCGCAGCGAACGCCAAACACCGGGGAGCTGTTTTTT

V gene: TRBV10-2
D gene: -
clone size: few
J gene: TRBJ2-2
CDR3 protein: CASSEVAGNTGELFF
CDR3 DNA: TGCGCCAGCAGTGAGGTCGCAGGGAACACCGGGGAGCTGTTTTTT

V gene: TRBV6-5
D gene: -
clone size: few
J gene: TRBJ2-5
CDR3 protein: CASSGGRGPWQTQYF
CDR3 DNA: TGTGCCAGCAGTGGCGGTAGAGGCCCGTGGCAGACCCAGTACTTC

V gene: TRBV7-2
D gene: -
clone size: many
J gene: TRBJ2-1
CDR3 protein: CASSSDNNEQFF
CDR3 DNA: TGTGCCAGCAGCTCCGACAACAATGAGCAGTTCTTC

V gene: TRBV4-2
D gene: -
clone size: -
J gene: TRBJ2-2
CDR3 protein: CASSQEYGSTGELFF
CDR3 DNA: TGTGCCAGCAGCCAAGAGTACGGGAGCACCGGGGAGCTGTTTTTT

V gene: TRBV20-1
D gene: -
clone size: -
J gene: TRBJ1-2
CDR3 protein: CSATAQALGGYTF
CDR3 DNA: TGCAGTGCTACAGCACAGGCACTAGGAGGCTACACCTTC

V gene: TRBV4-3
D gene: -
clone size: -
J gene: TRBJ2-1
CDR3 protein: CASSQGQVLDEQFF
CDR3 DNA: TGCGCCAGCAGCCAAGGGCAGGTCTTGGATGAGCAGTTCTTC

V gene: TRBV19
D gene: -
clone size: -
J gene: TRBJ2-7
CDR3 protein: CASSFPGTPSYEQHF
CDR3 DNA: TGTGCCAGTAGTTTCCCCGGGACGCCCTCCTACGAGCAGCACTTC

V gene: TRBV15
D gene: TRBD2
clone size: few
J gene: TRBJ2-3
CDR3 protein: CATSRGRGSTDTQYF
CDR3 DNA: TGTGCCACCAGCAGAGGGCGGGGGAGCACAGATACGCAGTATTTT

V gene: TRBV10-2
D gene: TRBD2
clone size: -
J gene: TRBJ2-5
CDR3 protein: CASSESSAGVQETQYF
CDR3 DNA: TGCGCCAGCAGTGAGTCGAGTGCGGGGGTTCAAGAGACCCAGTACTTC

V gene: TRBV27
D gene: -
clone size: -
J gene: TRBJ2-2
CDR3 protein: CASRVNGGELFF
CDR3 DNA: TGTGCCAGCAGAGTGAATGGGGGGGAGCTGTTTTTT

V gene: TRBV27
D gene: -
clone size: once
J gene: TRBJ2-1
CDR3 protein: CASSPGVAYNEQFF
CDR3 DNA: TGTGCCAGCAGCCCGGGGGTAGCCTACAATGAGCAGTTCTTC

V gene: TRBV25-1
D gene: TRBD2
clone size: -
J gene: TRBJ2-1
CDR3 protein: CASSEWAGDFYNEQFF
CDR3 DNA: TGTGCCAGCAGTGAATGGGCGGGGGATTTCTACAATGAGCAGTTCTTC

V gene: TRBV4-1
D gene: -
clone size: once
J gene: TRBJ1-6
CDR3 protein: CASSQVRDGRFSPLHF
CDR3 DNA: TGCGCCAGCAGCCAGGTCCGGGACGGCCGATTTTCACCCCTCCACTTT

V gene: TRBV5-5
D gene: -
clone size: few
J gene: TRBJ1-1
CDR3 protein: CASSFTRGMNTEAFF
CDR3 DNA: TGTGCCAGCAGCTTTACCAGGGGTATGAACACTGAAGCTTTCTTT

V gene: TRBV27
D gene: TRBD1
clone size: once
J gene: TRBJ1-1
CDR3 protein: CASSIAGTGTEAFF
CDR3 DNA: TGTGCCAGCAGTATCGCCGGGACAGGAACCGAAGCTTTCTTT

V gene: TRBV14
D gene: TRBD2
clone size: few
J gene: TRBJ2-7
CDR3 protein: CASSQAGTGGRYEQYF
CDR3 DNA: TGTGCCAGCAGCCAAGCTGGGACGGGGGGTCGCTACGAGCAGTACTTC

V gene: TRBV5-6
D gene: TRBD1
clone size: few
J gene: TRBJ2-2
CDR3 protein: CASSADRAYTGELFF
CDR3 DNA: TGTGCCAGCAGCGCAGACAGGGCGTACACCGGGGAGCTGTTTTTT

V gene: TRBV6-5
D gene: -
clone size: -
J gene: TRBJ1-1
CDR3 protein: CASSYGTPGWNTEAFF
CDR3 DNA: TGTGCCAGCAGTTACGGAACACCCGGTTGGAACACTGAAGCTTTCTTT

V gene: TRBV2
D gene: -
clone size: -
J gene: TRBJ1-5
CDR3 protein: CASMPRGGSNQPQHF
CDR3 DNA: TGTGCCAGCATGCCTCGGGGGGGAAGCAATCAGCCCCAGCATTTT

V gene: TRBV7-7
D gene: -
clone size: -
J gene: TRBJ2-3
CDR3 protein: CASSREGRGTDTQYF
CDR3 DNA: TGTGCTAGCAGCAGAGAAGGCAGGGGCACAGATACGCAGTATTTT

V gene: TRBV19
D gene: -
clone size: few
J gene: TRBJ1-4
CDR3 protein: CASSPFGGPGPEKLFF
CDR3 DNA: TGTGCCAGTAGTCCCTTCGGGGGCCCAGGACCCGAAAAACTGTTTTTT